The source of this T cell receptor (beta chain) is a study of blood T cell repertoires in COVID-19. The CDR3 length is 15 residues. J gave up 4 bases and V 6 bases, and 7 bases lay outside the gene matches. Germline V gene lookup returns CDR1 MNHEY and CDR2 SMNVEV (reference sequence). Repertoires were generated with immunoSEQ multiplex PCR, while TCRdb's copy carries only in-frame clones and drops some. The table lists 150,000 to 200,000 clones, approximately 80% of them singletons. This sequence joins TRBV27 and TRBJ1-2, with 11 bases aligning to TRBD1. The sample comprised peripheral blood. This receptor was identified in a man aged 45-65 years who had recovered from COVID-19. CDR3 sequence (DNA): TGTGCCAGCAGACCCCGGACAGGGGGCTTCTATGGCTACACCTTC. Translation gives CASRPRTGGFYGYTF.